This TCR beta chain was profiled in a study of blood T cell repertoires in COVID-19. Across the study: Researchers got acute and convalescent COVID-19 samples from the United States, Italy and Spain. Nucleic acid was either cDNA or gDNA, and it came from T cells, B-cell-depleted T cells, or PBMCs.

The V end lost 8 bases, the J end lost 4 bases, and 11 bases lay between the germline ends. This CDR3 contains 13 residues. The germline V gene has CDR1 SNHLY and CDR2 FYNNEI. Original processing methods: From reference gene primer amplification, estimates of nucleated cell counts were derived. The method was immunoSEQ multiplex PCR; TCRdb's version includes in-frame clones alone and lacks a portion of them. For V, J and clone size, that table is used; D and trimming come from the DNA. The data hold roughly 100,000 clones, with about nine tenths observed a single time. Seattle researchers signed up patients amid active infection and tracked them longitudinally.

The receptor's source is a woman aged 45-60 years with COVID-19, enrolled during active disease. This chain connects TRBV2 to TRBJ1-4; TRBD1 might be the D (5 bases). Sequencing was carried out using peripheral blood. This CDR3 is CASQGVSNEKLFF. The CDR3 coding sequence is TGTGCCAGCCAGGGTGTCAGTAATGAAAAACTGTTTTTT.